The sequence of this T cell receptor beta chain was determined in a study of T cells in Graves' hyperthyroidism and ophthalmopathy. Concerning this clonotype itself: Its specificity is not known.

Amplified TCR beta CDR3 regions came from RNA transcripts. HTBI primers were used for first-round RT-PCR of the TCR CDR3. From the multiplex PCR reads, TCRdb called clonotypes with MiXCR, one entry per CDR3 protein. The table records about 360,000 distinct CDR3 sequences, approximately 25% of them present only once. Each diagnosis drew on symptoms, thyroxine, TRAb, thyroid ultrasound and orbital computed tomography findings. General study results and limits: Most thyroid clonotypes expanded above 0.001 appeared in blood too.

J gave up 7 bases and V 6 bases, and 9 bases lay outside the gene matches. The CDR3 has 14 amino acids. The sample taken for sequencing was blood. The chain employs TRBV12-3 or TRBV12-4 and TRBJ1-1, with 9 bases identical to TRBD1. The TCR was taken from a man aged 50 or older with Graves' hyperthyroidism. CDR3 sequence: CASRNRDRDGEAFF. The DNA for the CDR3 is TGTGCCAGCAGGAACCGGGACAGGGATGGTGAAGCTTTCTTT.